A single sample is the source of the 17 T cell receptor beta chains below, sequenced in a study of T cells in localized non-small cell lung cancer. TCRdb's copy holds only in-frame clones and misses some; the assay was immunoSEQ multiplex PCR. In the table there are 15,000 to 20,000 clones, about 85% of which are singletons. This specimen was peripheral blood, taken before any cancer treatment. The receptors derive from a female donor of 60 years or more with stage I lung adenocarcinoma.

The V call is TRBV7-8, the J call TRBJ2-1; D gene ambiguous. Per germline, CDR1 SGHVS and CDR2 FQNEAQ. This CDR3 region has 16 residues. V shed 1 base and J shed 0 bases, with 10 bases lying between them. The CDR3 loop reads CASSLEVGASYNEQFF. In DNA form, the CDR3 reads TGTGCCAGCAGCTTAGAGGTTGGAGCCTCCTACAATGAGCAGTTCTTC. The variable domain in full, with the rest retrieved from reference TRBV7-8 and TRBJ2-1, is GAGVSQSPRYKVAKRGQDVALRCDPISGHVSLFWYQQALGQGPEFLTYFQNEAQLDKSGLPSDRFFAERPEGSVSTLKIQRTQQEDSAVYLCASSLEVGASYNEQFFGPGTRLTVL.

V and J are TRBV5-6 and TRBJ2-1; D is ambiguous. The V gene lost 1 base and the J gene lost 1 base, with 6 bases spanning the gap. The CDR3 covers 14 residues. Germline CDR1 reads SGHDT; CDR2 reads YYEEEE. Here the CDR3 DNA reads TGTGCCAGCAGCTTGCAGGTGTCCTACAATGAGCAGTTCTTC. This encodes CASSLQVSYNEQFF.

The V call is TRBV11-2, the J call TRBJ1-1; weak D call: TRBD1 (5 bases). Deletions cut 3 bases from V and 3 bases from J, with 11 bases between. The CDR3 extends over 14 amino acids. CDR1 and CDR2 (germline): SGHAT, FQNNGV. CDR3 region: CASSLGLRDTEAFF. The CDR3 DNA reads TGTGCCAGCAGCTTGGGGCTCAGAGACACTGAAGCTTTCTTT.

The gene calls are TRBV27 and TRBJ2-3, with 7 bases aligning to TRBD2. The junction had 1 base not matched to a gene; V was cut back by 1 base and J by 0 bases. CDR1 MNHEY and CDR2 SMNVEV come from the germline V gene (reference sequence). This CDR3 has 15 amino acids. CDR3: CASSLYGGSTDTQYF. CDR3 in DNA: TGTGCCAGCAGTTTATACGGGGGGAGCACAGATACGCAGTATTTT.

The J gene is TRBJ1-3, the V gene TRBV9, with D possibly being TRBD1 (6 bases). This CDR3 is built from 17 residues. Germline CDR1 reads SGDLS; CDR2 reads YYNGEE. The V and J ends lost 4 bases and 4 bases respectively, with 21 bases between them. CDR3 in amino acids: CASSLRGLGGPGNTIYF. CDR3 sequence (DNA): TGTGCCAGCAGCCTACGGGGTCTCGGGGGGCCCGGAAACACCATATATTTT.

In DNA form, the CDR3 reads TGTGCCAGCAGGGGAGACAGGGTCTATGGCTACACCTTC. The encoded protein is CASRGDRVYGYTF. This sequence joins TRBV6-1 and TRBJ1-2, with 7 bases that match TRBD1. The CDR3 contains 13 residues. V was pared by 6 bases and J by 4 bases, with 5 bases of the junction left unmatched. Germline V gene data show CDR1 as MNHNS and CDR2 as SASEGT.

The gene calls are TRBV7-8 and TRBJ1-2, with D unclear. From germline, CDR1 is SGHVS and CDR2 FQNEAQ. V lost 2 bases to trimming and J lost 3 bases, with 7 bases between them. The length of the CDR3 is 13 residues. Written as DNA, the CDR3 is TGTGCCAGCAGCTTACAGAACTACTATGGCTACACCTTC. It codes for CASSLQNYYGYTF.

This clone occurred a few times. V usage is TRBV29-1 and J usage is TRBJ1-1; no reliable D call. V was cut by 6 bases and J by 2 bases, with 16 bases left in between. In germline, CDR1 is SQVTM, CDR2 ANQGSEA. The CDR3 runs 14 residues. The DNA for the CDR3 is TGCAGCGTAGCCTCCCCCGCAGATAACACTGAAGCTTTCTTT. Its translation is CSVASPADNTEAFF.

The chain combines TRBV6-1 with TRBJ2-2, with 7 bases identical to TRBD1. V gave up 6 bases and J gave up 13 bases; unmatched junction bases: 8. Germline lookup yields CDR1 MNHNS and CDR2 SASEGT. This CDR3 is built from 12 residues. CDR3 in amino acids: CASRENNRGLFF. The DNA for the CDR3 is TGTGCCAGCAGGGAAAACAACAGGGGGCTGTTTTTT.

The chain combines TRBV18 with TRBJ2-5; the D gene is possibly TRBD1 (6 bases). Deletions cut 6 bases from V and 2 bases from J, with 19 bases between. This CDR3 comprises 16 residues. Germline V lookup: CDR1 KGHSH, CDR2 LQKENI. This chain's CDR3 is CASSRTGTSGQETQYF. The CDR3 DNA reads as TGTGCCAGCTCGCGTACCGGGACATCGGGGCAAGAGACCCAGTACTTC.

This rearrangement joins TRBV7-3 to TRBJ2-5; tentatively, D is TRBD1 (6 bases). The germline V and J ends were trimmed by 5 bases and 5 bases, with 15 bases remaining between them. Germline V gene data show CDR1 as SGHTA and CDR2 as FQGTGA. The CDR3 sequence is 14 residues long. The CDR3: CASSEQGWGETQYF. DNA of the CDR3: TGTGCCAGCAGCGAACAGGGCTGGGGGGAGACCCAGTACTTC.

CDR3: CASSLVLYRPIEMGTEAFF. The CDR3, as DNA: TGTGCCAGCAGCTTAGTTTTGTATCGACCGATTGAAATGGGCACTGAAGCTTTCTTT. This sequence joins TRBV7-9 and TRBJ1-1; D gene ambiguous. The germline V and J ends were trimmed by 1 base and 4 bases, with 25 bases remaining between them. This CDR3 has 19 residues. Germline V lookup: CDR1 SEHNR, CDR2 FQNEAQ (reference sequence).

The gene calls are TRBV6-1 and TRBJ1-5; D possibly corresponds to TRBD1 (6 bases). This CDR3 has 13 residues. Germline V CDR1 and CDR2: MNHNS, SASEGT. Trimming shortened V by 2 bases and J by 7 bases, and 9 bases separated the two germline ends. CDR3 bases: TGTGCCAGCAGTGAAAGGGGGGGGCAGCCCCAGCATTTT. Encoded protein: CASSERGGQPQHF.

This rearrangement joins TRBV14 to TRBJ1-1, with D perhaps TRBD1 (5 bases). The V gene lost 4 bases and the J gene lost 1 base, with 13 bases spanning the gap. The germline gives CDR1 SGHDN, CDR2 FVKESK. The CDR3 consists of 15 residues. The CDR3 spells CASSRLGTENTEAFF. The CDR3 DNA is TGTGCCAGCAGCCGACTTGGGACGGAGAACACTGAAGCTTTCTTT.

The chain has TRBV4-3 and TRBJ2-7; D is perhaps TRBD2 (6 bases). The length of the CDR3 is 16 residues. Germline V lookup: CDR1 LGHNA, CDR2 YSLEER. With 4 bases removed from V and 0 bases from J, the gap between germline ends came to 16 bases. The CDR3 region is CASSPLTGESSYEQYF. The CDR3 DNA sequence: TGCGCCAGCAGCCCCCTGACGGGGGAGAGCTCCTACGAGCAGTACTTC.

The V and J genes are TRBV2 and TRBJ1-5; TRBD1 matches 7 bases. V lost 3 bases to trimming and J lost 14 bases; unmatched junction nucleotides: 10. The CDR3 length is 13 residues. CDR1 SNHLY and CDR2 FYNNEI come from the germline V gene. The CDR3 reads CASSDWDSDVKHF. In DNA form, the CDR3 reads TGTGCCAGCAGTGATTGGGACAGTGATGTTAAGCATTTT.

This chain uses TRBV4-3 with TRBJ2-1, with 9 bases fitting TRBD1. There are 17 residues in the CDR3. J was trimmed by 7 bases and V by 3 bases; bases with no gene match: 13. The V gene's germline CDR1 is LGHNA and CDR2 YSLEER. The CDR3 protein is CASSHGNRGPFINEQFF. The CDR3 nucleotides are TGCGCCAGCAGCCATGGGAACAGGGGGCCTTTTATAAATGAGCAGTTCTTC.